A single sample gave rise to the 18 T cell receptor beta chains below, sequenced in a study of CD8 T cells in Susac syndrome. Random hexamers were used to reverse transcribe an amount of roughly 0.5 to 1 ug RNA. TCRdb called the immunoSEQ multiplex PCR reads again in MiXCR, with one record for every CDR3 protein. The table records roughly 150,000 distinct CDR3 sequences, about 95% of them present only once. Material for sequencing was CD8+ T cells from PBMCs. The receptors here all came from a human donor with multiple sclerosis.

V usage is TRBV24-1 and J usage is TRBJ2-2, with D perhaps TRBD1 (5 bases). This CDR3 has 18 residues. The V end was cut by 7 bases, the J end by 0 bases, with 20 bases between. Germline V lookup: CDR1 KGHDR, CDR2 SFDVKD. The CDR3 spells CATRASDYQGPNTGELFF. The CDR3 DNA reads as TGTGCCACCAGGGCTTCTGATTACCAGGGCCCGAACACCGGGGAGCTGTTTTTT.

The chain joins TRBV4-2 to TRBJ1-2; D gene uncertain. Germline V CDR1 and CDR2: LGHNA, YNFKEQ. This CDR3 spans 12 amino acids. V was shortened by 0 bases and J by 8 bases, with 7 bases between the two germline ends. Here the CDR3 reads CASSQDGRGYTF. In DNA, the CDR3 is TGTGCCAGCAGCCAAGACGGAAGGGGCTACACCTTC.

The V gene is TRBV3-1, the J gene TRBJ2-1; TRBD2 aligns across 11 bases. V lost 4 bases and J lost 5; bases outside the gene matches: 7. CDR3 size: 16 residues. Germline CDR1 is LGHDT and CDR2 is YNNKEL (reference sequence). The CDR3 bases are TGTGCCAGCAGCCCCCTAGCGGGGGGAGCAGACAATGAGCAGTTCTTC. Translating gives CASSPLAGGADNEQFF.

The chain recombines TRBV13 with TRBJ2-1; D ambiguous. Germline CDR1 and CDR2: PRHDT and FYEKMQ (reference sequence). The CDR3 sequence is 13 residues long. V dropped 5 bases and J dropped 5 bases, with 10 bases sitting between them. The CDR3, as DNA: TGTGCCAGCAGCCCCCGTTGGGACAATGAGCAGTTCTTC. Protein product: CASSPRWDNEQFF.

This clonotype has a single count. The V call is TRBV20-1, the J call TRBJ2-7; 7 positions agree with TRBD1. The CDR3 is 14 residues long. CDR1 is DFQATT, CDR2 SNEGSKA, per germline (reference sequence). Trimming took 0 bases from V and 6 from J; bases not matched to a gene: 8. The CDR3 DNA reads as TGCAGTGCTAGAGATCGGGACAGTCGACTCGAGCAGTACTTC. This gives the protein CSARDRDSRLEQYF.

V and J are TRBV5-6 and TRBJ2-5; perhaps TRBD2 as D (5 bases). Germline CDR1 SGHDT, CDR2 YYEEEE. Between the trimmed V and J ends, which lost 3 bases and 5 bases, there was a span of 8 bases. The CDR3 extends over 12 amino acids. Written as DNA, the CDR3 is TGTGCCAGCAGCTCCTCGGGGGAGACCCAGTACTTC. This encodes CASSSSGETQYF.

The gene calls are TRBV12-3 or TRBV12-4 and TRBJ2-1; 13 nucleotides line up with TRBD2. The ends lost 3 bases at V and 6 bases at J; junction bases unmatched: 2. CDR3 size: 15 residues. This CDR3 reads CASSFGTSGANEQFF. For the CDR3, the DNA is TGTGCCAGCAGTTTCGGGACTAGCGGGGCCAATGAGCAGTTCTTC.

The chain uses TRBV7-6 and TRBJ2-3, with D tentatively TRBD1 (5 bases). This CDR3 spans 13 amino acids. CDR1 is SGHVS, CDR2 FNYEAQ, per germline. V lost 5 bases and J lost 1, with 7 bases in between. CDR3 in DNA: TGTGCCAGCAGCCAACAGGGCACAGATACGCAGTATTTT. This codes for CASSQQGTDTQYF.

The rearrangement uses TRBV12-3 or TRBV12-4 and TRBJ2-4; 7 bases map to TRBD2. J lost 8 bases, V lost 6 bases, and 10 bases had no gene match. This CDR3 region has 14 residues. In DNA form, the CDR3 reads TGTGCCAGCAGACCCTCTGCGGGGGTGGACATTCAGTACTTC. Translated: CASRPSAGVDIQYF.

The rearrangement uses TRBV7-3 and TRBJ1-5; D unclear. The CDR3 is 14 amino acids. The germline V and J ends were trimmed by 5 bases and 7 bases, with 15 bases remaining between them. Germline values: CDR1 SGHTA, CDR2 FQGTGA. CDR3 in amino acids: CASSPGPGIQPQHF. The DNA for the CDR3 is TGTGCCAGCAGCCCCGGGCCGGGCATCCAGCCCCAGCATTTT.

The chain joins TRBV20-1 to TRBJ2-3; 7 bases line up with TRBD2. V gave up 6 bases and J gave up 0 bases; unmatched junction bases: 18. Germline V gives CDR1 DFQATT, CDR2 SNEGSKA (reference sequence). This CDR3 comprises 18 residues. This CDR3 reads CSAAGLPVLGPSTDTQYF. The CDR3 DNA reads TGCAGTGCCGCGGGACTACCCGTACTGGGTCCCAGCACAGATACGCAGTATTTT.

The rearrangement uses TRBV20-1 and TRBJ2-1; D is uncertain. Germline V gene data show CDR1 as DFQATT and CDR2 as SNEGSKA (reference sequence). V was trimmed by 2 bases and J by 4 bases, leaving 3 bases between them. The CDR3 sequence is 11 residues long. DNA of the CDR3: TGCAGTGCTAGAATATACAATGAGCAGTTCTTC. Its translation: CSARIYNEQFF.

The V gene is TRBV2, the J gene TRBJ1-1; D is ambiguous. Germline CDR1 and CDR2: SNHLY and FYNNEI. Trimming cost V 3 bases and J 1 base, with 6 bases left between them. The CDR3 is made up of 13 amino acids. CDR3 residues: CASSDPGNTEAFF. CDR3 bases: TGTGCCAGCAGTGATCCAGGGAACACTGAAGCTTTCTTT.

The count of this clonotype is one. This chain connects TRBV29-1 to TRBJ2-2; 8 bases line up with TRBD2. V lost 7 bases and J lost 4; bases outside the gene matches: 8. This CDR3 comprises 14 residues. Germline V gives CDR1 SQVTM, CDR2 ANQGSEA. DNA of the CDR3: TGCAGCGGGGGGGCTAGCGGGTCCACCGGGGAGCTGTTTTTT. Translated: CSGGASGSTGELFF.

This chain joins TRBV11-2 and TRBJ2-7, with D perhaps matching TRBD1 (6 bases). Between the trimmed V and J ends, which lost 3 bases and 2 bases, there was a span of 11 bases. Germline V gives CDR1 SGHAT, CDR2 FQNNGV. CDR3 size: 14 residues. The CDR3 sequence: CASSFNQGTYEQYV. CDR3 DNA: TGTGCCAGCAGCTTTAATCAGGGGACCTACGAGCAGTACGTC.

This rearrangement joins TRBV27 to TRBJ2-3; 8 positions match TRBD2. Trimming removed 6 bases from V and 11 bases from J; junction bases left unmatched: 16. Germline V CDR1 and CDR2: MNHEY, SMNVEV (reference sequence). The CDR3 contains 15 residues. The CDR3 here is CASSPRGGEVFGQYF. CDR3 in DNA: TGTGCCAGCAGCCCCCGGGGGGGGGAGGTTTTCGGGCAGTATTTT.

The genes are TRBV3-1 and TRBJ1-1, with D possibly matching TRBD1 (5 bases). Germline V lookup: CDR1 LGHDT, CDR2 YNNKEL (reference sequence). The CDR3 sequence is 15 residues long. V lost 0 bases, J lost 4 bases, and 12 bases lay in between. CDR3 DNA sequence: TGTGCCAGCAGCCAAGATCCGGGGGATACCACTGAAGCTTTCTTT. Its translation is CASSQDPGDTTEAFF.

The table lists this clonotype with a count of one. The chain couples TRBV5-6 to TRBJ1-2; 7 bases are shared with TRBD1. The CDR3 is 14 amino acids. CDR1 and CDR2 (germline): SGHDT, YYEEEE. With 4 bases clipped from V and 7 bases from J, the junction kept 10 bases outside the gene matches. The CDR3 loop is CASSQGTASFGYTF. The CDR3 coding sequence is TGTGCCAGCAGCCAAGGGACAGCGTCTTTTGGCTACACCTTC.